This T cell receptor beta chain was retrieved from a study of blood T cell repertoires in COVID-19. Study-wide background: Samples came from the United States, Italy and Spain, spanning acute and convalescent COVID-19.

The CDR3 is 17 residues long. Germline V gene sequence: CDR1 SGHTA, CDR2 FQGNSA. The V end lost 4 bases, the J end lost 0 bases, and 15 bases lay between the germline ends. Generated by immunoSEQ multiplex PCR, the TCRdb table keeps only in-frame clones and is missing some. The profile shows 85,000 to 110,000 clones, 87% of them singletons. The clonotype originates from a man aged 50 to 60 in a cohort sampled during active COVID-19. The sample consisted of peripheral blood. The chain is built from TRBV7-2 and TRBJ2-2, with a tentative D call TRBD2 (6 bases). The CDR3 nucleotides read TGTGCCAGCAGCTCCCTAGGGCGCGGGGCGAACACCGGGGAGCTGTTTTTT. It codes for CASSSLGRGANTGELFF. The whole variable domain, remainder taken from reference TRBV7-2 and TRBJ2-2, is GAGVSQSPSNKVTEKGKDVELRCDPISGHTALYWYRQSLGQGLEFLIYFQGNSAPDKSGLPSDRFSAERTGGSVSTLTIQRTQQEDSAVYLCASSSLGRGANTGELFFGEGSRLTVL.